What follows is one T cell receptor (beta chain) and its context. CDR1 is LGHDT and CDR2 is YNNKEL in the germline V gene (reference sequence). The CDR3 length is 16 residues. Unmatched junction bases numbered 13, after V lost 5 bases and J lost 4 bases. This sample was included in a study of CD8 T cells in Susac syndrome. The study used healthy donors as controls matched for age and sex. With random hexamers, reverse transcription was performed on about 0.45 to 1 ug of RNA. The method of amplification for TCR beta CDR3 was immunoSEQ multiplex PCR, covering 54 Vbeta and 13 Jbeta. TCRdb processed the immunoSEQ multiplex PCR reads anew with MiXCR; each CDR3 protein has one entry. The table lists roughly 110,000 distinct CDR3 sequences, approximately 90% of them singletons, with about 0.12% in the top ten.

The sequencing input was CD8+ T cells from PBMCs. The TCR sequence derives from a human donor in good health. The V call is TRBV3-1, the J call TRBJ2-5; 7 bases are a match to TRBD2. CDR3 DNA: TGTGCCAGCAGCTCCGGGGAGGGGCTAGCGCGAGAGACCCAGTACTTC. Protein product: CASSSGEGLARETQYF.